This T cell receptor beta chain was sequenced for a study of a mutant IDH1 vaccine in newly diagnosed glioma. About the study: Vaccination was launched 4-6 weeks after radiotherapy alone, or with temozolomide cycles. Among treated patients, about 62% were male and about 40% female, and mean age was roughly 40 years. General study points: Induction of immune responses by the vaccine occurred in about 92% of patients. Pseudoprogression appears to have had no connection to changes in top peripheral T cell clonotypes.

The CDR3 contains 15 residues. Germline V gives CDR1 SGHNT, CDR2 YYREEE (reference sequence). The V segment lost 5 bases and the J segment 1 base; nucleotides outside the gene matches: 8. Time point indicated: week 35, safety follow-up. Vaccination comprised doses that each held 300 ug of mutant IDH1 20-mer peptide, plus topical imiquimod. Produced via immunoSEQ multiplex PCR; TCRdb's table is partial and in-frame only. Of about 48,000 clones in the sample, around 80% were seen once. As regards this clone: The antigen is unknown.

The clonotype originates from a man aged 40-55 years with glioma. Source: PBMCs, taken from a glioma patient whose treatment included an IDH1 peptide vaccine. The chain recombines TRBV5-4 with TRBJ1-2; TRBD1 aligns across 7 bases. The CDR3 loop is CASRIGTASNYGYTF. The CDR3 DNA reads as TGTGCCAGCAGAATTGGGACAGCGAGTAACTATGGCTACACCTTC.